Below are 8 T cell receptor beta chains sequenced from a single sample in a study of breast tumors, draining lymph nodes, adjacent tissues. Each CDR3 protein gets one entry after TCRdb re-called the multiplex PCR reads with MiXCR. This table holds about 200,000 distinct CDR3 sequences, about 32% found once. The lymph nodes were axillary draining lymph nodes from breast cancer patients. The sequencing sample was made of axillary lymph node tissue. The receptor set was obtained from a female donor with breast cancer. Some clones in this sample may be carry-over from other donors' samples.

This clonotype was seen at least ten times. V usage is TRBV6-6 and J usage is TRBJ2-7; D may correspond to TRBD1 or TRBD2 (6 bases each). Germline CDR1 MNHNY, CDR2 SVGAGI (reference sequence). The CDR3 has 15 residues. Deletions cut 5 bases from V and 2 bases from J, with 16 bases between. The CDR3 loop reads CASSPLPGATYEQYF. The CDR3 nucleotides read TGTGCCAGCAGTCCCCTCCCGGGGGCGACCTACGAGCAGTACTTC.

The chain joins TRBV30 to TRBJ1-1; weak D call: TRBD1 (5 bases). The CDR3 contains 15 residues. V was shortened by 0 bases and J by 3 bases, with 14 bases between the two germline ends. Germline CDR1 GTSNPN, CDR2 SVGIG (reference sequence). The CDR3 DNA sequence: TGTGCCTGGAGTGTCAAGGGCAGGGTGGACACTGAAGCTTTCTTT. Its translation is CAWSVKGRVDTEAFF.

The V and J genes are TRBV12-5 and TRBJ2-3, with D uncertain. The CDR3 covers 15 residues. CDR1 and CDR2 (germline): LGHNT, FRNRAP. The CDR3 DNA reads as TGTGCCAGCAGTCGCCGGGCCACGACGGGAGATACGCAGTATTTT. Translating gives CASSRRATTGDTQYF.

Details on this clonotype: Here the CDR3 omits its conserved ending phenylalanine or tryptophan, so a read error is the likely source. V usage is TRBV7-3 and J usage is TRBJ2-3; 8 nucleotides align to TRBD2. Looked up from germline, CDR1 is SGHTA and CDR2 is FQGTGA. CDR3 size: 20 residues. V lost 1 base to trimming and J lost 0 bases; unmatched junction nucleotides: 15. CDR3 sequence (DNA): TGTGCCAGCAGCTTAAACGCAGGGGCACTAGCGGAGCAAAGCACAGATACGCAGTATTAT. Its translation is CASSLNAGALAEQSTDTQYY.

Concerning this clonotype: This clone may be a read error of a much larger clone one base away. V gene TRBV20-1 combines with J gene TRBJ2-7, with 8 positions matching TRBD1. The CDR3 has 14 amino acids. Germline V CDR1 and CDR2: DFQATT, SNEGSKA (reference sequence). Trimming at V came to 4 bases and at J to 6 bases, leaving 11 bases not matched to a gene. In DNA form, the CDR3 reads TGCAGTGCTACCGGACAGGGCTTATCGTCCGAGCAGTACTTC. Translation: CSATGQGLSSEQYF.

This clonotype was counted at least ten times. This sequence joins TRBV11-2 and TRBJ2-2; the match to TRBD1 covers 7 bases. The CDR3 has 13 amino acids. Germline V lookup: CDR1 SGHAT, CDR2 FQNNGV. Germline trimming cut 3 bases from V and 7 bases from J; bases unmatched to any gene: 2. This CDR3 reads CASSFDRDGELFF. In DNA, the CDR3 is TGTGCCAGCAGCTTTGACAGGGACGGGGAGCTGTTTTTT.

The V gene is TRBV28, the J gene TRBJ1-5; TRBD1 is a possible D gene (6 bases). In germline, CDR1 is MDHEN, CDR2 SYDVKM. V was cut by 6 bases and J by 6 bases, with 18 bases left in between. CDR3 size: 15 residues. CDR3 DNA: TGTGCCAGCAGCCCGATGAGGGGGGGGATTCAGCCCCAGCATTTT. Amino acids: CASSPMRGGIQPQHF.

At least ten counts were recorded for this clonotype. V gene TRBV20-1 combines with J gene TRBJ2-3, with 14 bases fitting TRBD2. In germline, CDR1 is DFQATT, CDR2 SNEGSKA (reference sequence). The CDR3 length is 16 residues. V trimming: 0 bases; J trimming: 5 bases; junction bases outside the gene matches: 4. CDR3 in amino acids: CSARDHGTSGGDTQYF. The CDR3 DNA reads TGCAGTGCTAGAGATCACGGGACTAGCGGGGGAGATACGCAGTATTTT.